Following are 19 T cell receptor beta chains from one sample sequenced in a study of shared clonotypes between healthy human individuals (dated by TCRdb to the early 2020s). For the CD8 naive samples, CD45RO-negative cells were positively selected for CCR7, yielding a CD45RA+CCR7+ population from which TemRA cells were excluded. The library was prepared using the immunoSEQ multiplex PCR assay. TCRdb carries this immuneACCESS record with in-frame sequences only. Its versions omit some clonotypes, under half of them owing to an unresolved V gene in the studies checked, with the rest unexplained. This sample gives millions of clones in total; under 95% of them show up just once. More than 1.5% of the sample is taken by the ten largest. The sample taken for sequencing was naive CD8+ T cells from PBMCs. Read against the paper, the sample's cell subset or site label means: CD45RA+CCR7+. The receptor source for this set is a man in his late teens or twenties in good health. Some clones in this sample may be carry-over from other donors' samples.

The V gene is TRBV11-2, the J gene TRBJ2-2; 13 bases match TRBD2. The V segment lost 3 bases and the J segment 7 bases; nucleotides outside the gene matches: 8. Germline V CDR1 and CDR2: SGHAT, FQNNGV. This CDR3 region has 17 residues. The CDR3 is CASSLPPGLAGLGELFF. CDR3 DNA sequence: TGTGCCAGCAGCTTGCCCCCGGGACTAGCGGGGCTCGGGGAGCTGTTTTTT.

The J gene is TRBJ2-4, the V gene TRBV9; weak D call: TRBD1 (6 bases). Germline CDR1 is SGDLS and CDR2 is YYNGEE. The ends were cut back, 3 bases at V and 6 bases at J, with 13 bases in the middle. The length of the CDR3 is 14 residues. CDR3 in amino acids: CASSERTEGNIQYF. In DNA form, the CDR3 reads TGTGCCAGCAGCGAGCGGACAGAGGGAAACATTCAGTACTTC.

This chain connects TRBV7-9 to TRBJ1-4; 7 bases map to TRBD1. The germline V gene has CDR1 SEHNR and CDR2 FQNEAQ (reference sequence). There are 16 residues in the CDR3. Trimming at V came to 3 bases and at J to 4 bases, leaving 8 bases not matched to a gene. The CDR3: CASSFGAGGFNEKLFF. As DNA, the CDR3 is TGTGCCAGCAGCTTCGGGGCAGGGGGATTTAATGAAAAACTGTTTTTT.

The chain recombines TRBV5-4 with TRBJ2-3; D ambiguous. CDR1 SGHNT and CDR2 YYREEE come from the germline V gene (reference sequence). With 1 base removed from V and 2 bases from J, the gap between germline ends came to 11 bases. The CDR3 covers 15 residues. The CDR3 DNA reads TGTGCCAGCAGCTTGTCGGGCAGAAACACAGATACGCAGTATTTT. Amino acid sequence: CASSLSGRNTDTQYF.

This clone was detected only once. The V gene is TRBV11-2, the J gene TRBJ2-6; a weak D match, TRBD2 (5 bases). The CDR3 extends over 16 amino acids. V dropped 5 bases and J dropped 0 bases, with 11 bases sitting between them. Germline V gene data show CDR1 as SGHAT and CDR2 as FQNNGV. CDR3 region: CASSPWGASGANVLTF. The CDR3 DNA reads TGTGCCAGCAGCCCTTGGGGAGCCTCTGGGGCCAACGTCCTGACTTTC.

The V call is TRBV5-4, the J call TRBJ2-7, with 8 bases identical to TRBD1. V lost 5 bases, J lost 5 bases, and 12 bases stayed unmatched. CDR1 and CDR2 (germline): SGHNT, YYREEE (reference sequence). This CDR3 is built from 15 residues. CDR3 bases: TGTGCCAGCAGTCCCGACAGGGGACGAACCAACGAGCAGTACTTC. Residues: CASSPDRGRTNEQYF.

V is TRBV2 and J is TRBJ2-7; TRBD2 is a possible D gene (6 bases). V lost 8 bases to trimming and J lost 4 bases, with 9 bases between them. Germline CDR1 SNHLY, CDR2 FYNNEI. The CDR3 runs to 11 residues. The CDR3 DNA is TGTGCCAGCGGACTACCTTACGAGCAGTACTTC. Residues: CASGLPYEQYF.

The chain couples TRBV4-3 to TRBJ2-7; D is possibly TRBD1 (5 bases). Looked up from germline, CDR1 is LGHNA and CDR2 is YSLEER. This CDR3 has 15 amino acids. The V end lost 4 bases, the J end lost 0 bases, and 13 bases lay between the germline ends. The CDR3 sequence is CASSPGTGFSYEQYF. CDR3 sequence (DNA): TGCGCCAGCAGCCCAGGAACAGGATTCTCCTACGAGCAGTACTTC.

The CDR3 protein is CAWRVQGSLHEKLFF. Written as DNA, the CDR3 is TGTGCCTGGAGGGTCCAGGGGAGCCTCCATGAAAAACTGTTTTTT. V usage is TRBV30 and J usage is TRBJ1-4; possible D gene TRBD1, 6 bases. V lost 3 bases and J 6 bases, leaving 17 bases between the germline ends. The germline V gene encodes CDR1 GTSNPN and CDR2 SVGIG (reference sequence). The CDR3 totals 15 residues. The whole variable domain, filled in from reference TRBV30 and TRBJ1-4, reads SQTIHQWPATLVQPVGSPLSLECTVEGTSNPNLYWYRQAAGRGLQLLFYSVGIGQISSEVPQNLSASRPQDRQFILSSKKLLLSDSGFYLCAWRVQGSLHEKLFFGSGTQLSVL.

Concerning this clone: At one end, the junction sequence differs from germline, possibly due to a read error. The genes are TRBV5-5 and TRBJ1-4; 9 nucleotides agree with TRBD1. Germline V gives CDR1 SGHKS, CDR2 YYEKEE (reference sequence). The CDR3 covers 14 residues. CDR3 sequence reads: CASSLDRGHEKLFF. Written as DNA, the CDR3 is TGTGCCAGCAGTTTGGACAGGGGCCATGAAAAACTGTTTTTT.

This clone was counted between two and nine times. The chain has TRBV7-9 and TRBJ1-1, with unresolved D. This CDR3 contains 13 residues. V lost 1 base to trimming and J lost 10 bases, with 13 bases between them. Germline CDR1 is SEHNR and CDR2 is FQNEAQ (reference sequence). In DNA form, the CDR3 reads TGTGCCAGCAGCTTAGTCTTTCGGTACAGAGCTTTCTTT. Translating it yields CASSLVFRYRAFF.

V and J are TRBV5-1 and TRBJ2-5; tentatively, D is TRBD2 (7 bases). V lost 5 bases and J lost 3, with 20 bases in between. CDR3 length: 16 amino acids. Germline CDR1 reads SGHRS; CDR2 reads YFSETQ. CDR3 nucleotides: TGCGCCAGCAGTTCGGATGGACGGGGGGCCGAAGAGACCCAGTACTTC. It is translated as CASSSDGRGAEETQYF.

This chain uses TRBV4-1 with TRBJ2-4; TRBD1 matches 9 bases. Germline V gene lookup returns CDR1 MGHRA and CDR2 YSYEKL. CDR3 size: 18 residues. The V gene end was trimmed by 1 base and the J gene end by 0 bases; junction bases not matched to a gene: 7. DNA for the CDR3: TGCGCCAGCAGCCAAGTAGACGGACAGGGGTTAGCCAAAAACATTCAGTACTTC. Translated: CASSQVDGQGLAKNIQYF.

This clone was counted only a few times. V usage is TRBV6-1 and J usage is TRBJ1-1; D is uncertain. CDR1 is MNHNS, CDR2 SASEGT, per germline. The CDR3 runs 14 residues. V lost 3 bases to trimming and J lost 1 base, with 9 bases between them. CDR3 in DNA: TGTGCCAGCAGTGAGAGACGGACGAACACTGAAGCTTTCTTT. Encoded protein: CASSERRTNTEAFF.

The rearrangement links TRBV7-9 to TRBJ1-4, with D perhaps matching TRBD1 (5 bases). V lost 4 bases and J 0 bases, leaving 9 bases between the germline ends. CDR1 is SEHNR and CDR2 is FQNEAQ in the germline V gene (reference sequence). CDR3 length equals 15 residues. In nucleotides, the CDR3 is TGTGCCAGCAGCTCCCGACAGACAACTAATGAAAAACTGTTTTTT. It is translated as CASSSRQTTNEKLFF. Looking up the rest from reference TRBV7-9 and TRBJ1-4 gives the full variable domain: DTGVSQNPRHKITKRGQNVTFRCDPISEHNRLYWYRQTLGQGPEFLTYFQNEAQLEKSRLLSDRFSAERPKGSFSTLEIQRTEQGDSAMYLCASSSRQTTNEKLFFGSGTQLSVL.

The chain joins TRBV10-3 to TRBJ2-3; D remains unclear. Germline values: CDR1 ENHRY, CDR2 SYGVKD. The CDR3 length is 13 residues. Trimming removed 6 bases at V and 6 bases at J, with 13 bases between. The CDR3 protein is CAISPPLMDTQYF. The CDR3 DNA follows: TGTGCCATCAGCCCTCCCCTCATGGATACGCAGTATTTT.

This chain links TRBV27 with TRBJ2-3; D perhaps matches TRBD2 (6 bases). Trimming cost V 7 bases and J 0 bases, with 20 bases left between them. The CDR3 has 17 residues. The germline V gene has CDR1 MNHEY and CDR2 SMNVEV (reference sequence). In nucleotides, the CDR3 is TGTGCCAGCAACGCTTTTCCCCCCGGGACTAGCACAGATACGCAGTATTTT. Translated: CASNAFPPGTSTDTQYF.

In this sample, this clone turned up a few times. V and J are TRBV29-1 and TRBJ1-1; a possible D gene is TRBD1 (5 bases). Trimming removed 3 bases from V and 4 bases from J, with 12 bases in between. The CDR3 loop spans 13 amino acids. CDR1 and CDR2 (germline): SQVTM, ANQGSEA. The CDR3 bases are TGCAGCGTTGAGGGGCCATGGGGCACTGAAGCTTTCTTT. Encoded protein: CSVEGPWGTEAFF.

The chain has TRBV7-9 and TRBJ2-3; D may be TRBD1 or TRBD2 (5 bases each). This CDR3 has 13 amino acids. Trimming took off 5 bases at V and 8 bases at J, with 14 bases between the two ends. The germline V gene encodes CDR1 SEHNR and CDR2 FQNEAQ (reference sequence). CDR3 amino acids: CASSPALGGTQYF. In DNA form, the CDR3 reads TGTGCCAGCAGCCCCGCCCTTGGGGGTACGCAGTATTTT.